In its sample, the clone carrying this T cell receptor (beta chain) was seen a few times. In the original processing: Reference gene primer amplification gave nucleated cell count estimates. Sequenced by immunoSEQ multiplex PCR; TCRdb stores in-frame clones only, minus some. That table is the source of V, J and clone size, and D and trimming were worked out from the DNA. The sample holds 170,000 or so clones, around nine tenths seen once. The germline V and J ends were trimmed by 1 base and 7 bases, with 14 bases remaining between them. The germline V gene encodes CDR1 GTSNPN and CDR2 SVGIG (reference sequence). The CDR3 loop spans 13 amino acids. The data originate from a study of blood T cell repertoires in COVID-19. Study in general: The origin of the acute and convalescent COVID-19 samples was the United States, Italy and Spain. T cells, B-cell-depleted T cells, or PBMCs supplied cDNA or gDNA.

The sequencing input was peripheral blood. This sequence joins TRBV30 and TRBJ2-7, with a possible D match to TRBD2 (6 bases). The TCR sequence derives from a man in his forties with active or convalescent COVID-19. The CDR3 spells CAWSGGLRGEQYF. The CDR3 DNA reads TGTGCCTGGAGTGGGGGACTCCGGGGTGAGCAGTACTTC.